The T cell receptor (beta chain) described here comes from a study of T-cell reconstitution after alpha-beta-depleted transplantation in children. Study-wide results and caveats: About two months after transplant, alpha-beta T cells reportedly came from several hundred expanded graft clones.

Many counts were recorded for this clonotype. The antigen remains unidentified. Unique molecular identifiers were used to barcode this TCRbeta library. TCRdb processed the PCR reads anew with MiXCR; each CDR3 protein has one entry. The sample yields some 450,000 distinct CDR3 sequences, 43% seen once. Trimming took off 4 bases at V and 8 bases at J, with 8 bases between the two ends. This CDR3 contains 10 residues. CDR1 is SQVTM and CDR2 is ANQGSEA in the germline V gene. The chain links TRBV29-1 to TRBJ1-2; D is uncertain. The source was PBMCs, collected before TCRalphabeta/CD19-depleted stem cell transplant. The clonotype originates from a girl aged 2-10 years with aplastic anemia, due to receive a stem cell transplant. CDR3 nucleotide sequence: TGCAGCGTTGGCTCAGAGGGCTACACCTTC. This gives the protein CSVGSEGYTF. Full variable domain (rest looked up from reference TRBV29-1 and TRBJ1-2): SAVISQKPSRDICQRGTSLTIQCQVDSQVTMMFWYRQQPGQSLTLIATANQGSEATYESGFVIDKFPISRPNLTFSTLTVSNMSPEDSSIYLCSVGSEGYTFGSGTRLTVV.